This T cell receptor (beta chain) was found in a study of beta chain features in type 1 diabetes. Overall study results and limits: Significant though moderate, a shortening of TCRB CDR3s appeared in all four CD4+ subsets of Type 1 diabetes patients.

Expressed TCRB transcripts got sequenced, as all isolated RNA was reverse transcribed. Clones were read by immunoSEQ multiplex PCR, and TCRdb kept only the in-frame ones, dropping some. The repertoire has some 280,000 clones, 13% to 15% of them found once; the top ten carry 0.015% to 0.02%. Germline CDR1 is SGHTA and CDR2 is FQGTGA. The CDR3 runs to 14 residues. V gave up 5 bases and J gave up 7 bases; unmatched junction bases: 6. Points on this clone: No antigen is known for it.

One heparinised draw, averaging about 116 mL, was taken per donor. Stem cell-like memory, regulatory, central memory and naive CD4+ cells were sorted via CD45RO/CCR7/CD25/CD127/CD95/CD27. Source material: naive CD4+ T cells from blood. The chain combines TRBV7-3 with TRBJ2-1; the match to TRBD1 covers 9 bases. The receptor was isolated from a young man with type 1 diabetes. The CDR3 DNA sequence: TGTGCCAGCAGCCCGGGACAGGGATTGAATGAGCAGTTCTTC. This codes for CASSPGQGLNEQFF.